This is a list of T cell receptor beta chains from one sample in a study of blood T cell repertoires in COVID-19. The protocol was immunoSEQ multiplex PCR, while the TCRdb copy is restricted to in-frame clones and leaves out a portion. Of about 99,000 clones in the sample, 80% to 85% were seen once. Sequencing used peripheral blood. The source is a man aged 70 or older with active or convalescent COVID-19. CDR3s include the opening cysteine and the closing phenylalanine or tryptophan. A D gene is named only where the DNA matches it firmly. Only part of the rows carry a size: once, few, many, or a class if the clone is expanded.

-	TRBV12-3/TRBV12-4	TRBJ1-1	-	TGTGCCAGCAGTTTTTACACAGGGAGAGCTTTCTTT	CASSFYTGRAFF
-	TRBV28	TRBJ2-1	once	TGTGCCAGCAGTTCACCGACGGGTGGCACCTACAATGAGCAGTTCTTC	CASSSPTGGTYNEQFF
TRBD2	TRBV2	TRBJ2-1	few	TGTGCCAGCAGTCAAAGCCTAGCGGGAAATGAGCAGTTCTTC	CASSQSLAGNEQFF
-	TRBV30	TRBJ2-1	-	TGTGCCTGGCAGGGGTACCCAACCAATGAGCAGTTCTTC	CAWQGYPTNEQFF
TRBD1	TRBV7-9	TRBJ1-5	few	TGTGCCAGCAGCTTAGCAGGGGGCTTCAATCAGCCCCAGCATTTT	CASSLAGGFNQPQHF
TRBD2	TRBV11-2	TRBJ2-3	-	TGTGCCAGCAGCTTAGGAGGACTAGCGGGGGGCACAGATACGCAGTATTTT	CASSLGGLAGGTDTQYF
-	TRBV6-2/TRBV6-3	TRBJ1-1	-	TGTGCCAGCAGTTACTCGTCGCAGGGCACTGAAGCTTTCTTT	CASSYSSQGTEAFF
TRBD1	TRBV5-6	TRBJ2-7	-	TGTGCCAGCAGCTTGTTGACAGGGCAAGGATACGAGCAGTACTTC	CASSLLTGQGYEQYF
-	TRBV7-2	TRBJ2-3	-	TGTGCCAGCACAGAGGCGATGTCCACAGATACGCAGTATTTT	CASTEAMSTDTQYF
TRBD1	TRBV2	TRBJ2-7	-	TGTGCCAGCAGTGAAAACAGGGGAAGAGGCTACGAGCAGTACTTC	CASSENRGRGYEQYF
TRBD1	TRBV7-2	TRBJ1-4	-	TGTGCCAGCAGCAGGACAGGGGGCGCCCCAACTAATGAAAAACTGTTTTTT	CASSRTGGAPTNEKLFF
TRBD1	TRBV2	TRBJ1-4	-	TGTGCCAGCAGTCATTTGCACAGGGGGGAGAATGAAAAACTGTTTTTT	CASSHLHRGENEKLFF
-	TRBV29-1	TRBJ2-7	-	TGCAGCTTTACACTCCACAGCTCCTACGAGCAGTACTTC	CSFTLHSSYEQYF
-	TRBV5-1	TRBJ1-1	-	TGCGCCAGCAGCTTGGAGGGGGGGCGGAACACTGAAGCTTTCTTT	CASSLEGGRNTEAFF
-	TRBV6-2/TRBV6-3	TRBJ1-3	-	TGTGCCAGCAGTTCTTTCGGACAGCGCTCTGGAAACACCATATATTTT	CASSSFGQRSGNTIYF
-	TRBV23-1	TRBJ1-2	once	TGCGCCAGCAGTCCCCCTTTGCCGGGGGGCGCGGACTATGGCTACACCTTC	CASSPPLPGGADYGYTF
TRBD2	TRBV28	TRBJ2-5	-	TGTGCCAGCAACCGACCCGGGGGGGCCGGGGAGACCCAGTACTTC	CASNRPGGAGETQYF
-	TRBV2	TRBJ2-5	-	TGTGCCAGCAGTGAACAGGCGCCTCTGAGAGAGACCCAGTACTTC	CASSEQAPLRETQYF
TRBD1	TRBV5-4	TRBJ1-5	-	TGTGCCAGCAGCTTAGGGACAGAACGAAATCAGCCCCAGCATTTT	CASSLGTERNQPQHF
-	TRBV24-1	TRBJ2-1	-	TGTGCCACCGCTAACAGGGTCTATGAGCAGTTCTTC	CATANRVYEQFF
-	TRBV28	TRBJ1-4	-	TGTGCCAGCGATGCGGGGGGCAACAATGAAAAACTGTTTTTT	CASDAGGNNEKLFF
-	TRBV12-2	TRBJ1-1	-	TGTGCAAGTCGCTTAGCCTACAGGGGGCTTTATGAAGCTTTCTTT	CASRLAYRGLYEAFF
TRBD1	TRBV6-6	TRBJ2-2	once	TGTGCCAGCAGTCGACAGGGGGCCTCCGGGGAGCTGTTTTTT	CASSRQGASGELFF
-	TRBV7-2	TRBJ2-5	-	TGTGCCAGCAGCTTAGCGATGGGGCAGGGAGAGACCCAGTACTTC	CASSLAMGQGETQYF
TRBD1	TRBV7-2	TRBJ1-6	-	TGTGCCAGCAGCTTAGTGGGGGCGGGACAGGTCAATTCACCCCTCCACTTT	CASSLVGAGQVNSPLHF
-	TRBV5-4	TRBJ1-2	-	TGTGCCAGCAGCCCGCCGGGGGTTCTGGACTATGGCTACACCTTC	CASSPPGVLDYGYTF
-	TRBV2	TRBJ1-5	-	TGTGCCAGCAGTGACAGGTCGGGCAATCAGCCCCAGCATTTT	CASSDRSGNQPQHF
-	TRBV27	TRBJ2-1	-	TGTGCCAGCAGTTTATCGCGCGGGGATTCGGAGCAGTTCTTC	CASSLSRGDSEQFF
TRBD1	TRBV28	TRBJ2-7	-	TGTGCCAGCAGCCCAGGGGGCGCGAACTTCTACGAGCAGTACTTC	CASSPGGANFYEQYF
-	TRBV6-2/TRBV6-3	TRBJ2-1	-	TGTGCCAGCAGTAGCTCCCACGGGGACACAATCTTGGGCTCCTACAATGAGCAGTTCTTC	CASSSSHGDTILGSYNEQFF
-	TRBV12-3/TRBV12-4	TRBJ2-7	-	TGTGCCAGCAGGTCCTTTCGGGCCTACGAGCAGTACTTC	CASRSFRAYEQYF
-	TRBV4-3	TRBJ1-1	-	TGCGCCAGCAGCCAAGATTTTCGCGGGCTGGGCACTGAAGCTTTCTTT	CASSQDFRGLGTEAFF
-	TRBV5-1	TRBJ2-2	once	TGCGCCAGCAGCTTGGCAGACAGAAACACCGGGGAGCTGTTTTTT	CASSLADRNTGELFF
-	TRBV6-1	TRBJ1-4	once	TGTGCCAGCAGTGAAGTTCGGGGGGGGGAAGAAAAACTGTTTTTT	CASSEVRGGEEKLFF
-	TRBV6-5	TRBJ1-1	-	TGTGCCAGCAGCACAGGTTTGAACACTGAAGCTTTCTTT	CASSTGLNTEAFF
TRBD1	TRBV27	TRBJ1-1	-	TGTGCCGGCAGTGAATTAGGGACAGGGGTCCCTGAAGCTTTCTTT	CAGSELGTGVPEAFF
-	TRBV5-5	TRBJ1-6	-	TGTGCCAGCAGCTTGGTGCAGGGGAACAATTCACCCCTCCACTTT	CASSLVQGNNSPLHF
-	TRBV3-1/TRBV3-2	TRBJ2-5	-	TGTGCCAGCAGCCAAGTGAGGGGGGGAGAGACCCAGTACTTC	CASSQVRGGETQYF
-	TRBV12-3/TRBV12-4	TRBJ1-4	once	TGTGCCAGCAGCTCTCAGGTGGAACTGTTTTTT	CASSSQVELFF
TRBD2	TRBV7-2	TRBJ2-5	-	TGTGCCAGCAGCCTACTAGCGGGGGACCAAGAGACCCAGTACTTC	CASSLLAGDQETQYF
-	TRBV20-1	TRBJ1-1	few	TGCAGTGCTAGTTCAGGGATGAACACTGAAGCTTTCTTT	CSASSGMNTEAFF
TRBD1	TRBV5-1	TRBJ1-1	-	TGCGCCAGCAGCAGGACAGGGGGCGCGGCGGCTTTCTTT	CASSRTGGAAAFF
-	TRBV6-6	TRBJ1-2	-	TGTGCCAGCAGTTACTCGGAGGGGAGAGGCTACACCTTC	CASSYSEGRGYTF
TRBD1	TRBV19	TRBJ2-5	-	TGTGCCAGTAGTCTTCGTTTCGGACAGGGCCAAGAGACCCAGTACTTC	CASSLRFGQGQETQYF
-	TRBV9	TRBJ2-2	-	TGTGCCAGCAGCGTAAAGGGCAGGGGGAACACCGGGGAGCTGTTTTTT	CASSVKGRGNTGELFF
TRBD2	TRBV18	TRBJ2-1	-	TGTGCCAGCTCACCAGGAGCAGCGGGGGCGGATGAGCAGTTCTTC	CASSPGAAGADEQFF
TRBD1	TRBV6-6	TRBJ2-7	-	TGTGCCAGCCAAAGTCAGGGGGCCGAGCAGTACTTC	CASQSQGAEQYF
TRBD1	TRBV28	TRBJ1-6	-	TGTGCCAGCAGTTTAGTAGGACAGGGGGCTAATTCACCCCTCCACTTT	CASSLVGQGANSPLHF
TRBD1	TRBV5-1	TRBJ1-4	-	TGCGCCAGCAGCCAGGGGGGATTGGGAACTAATGAAAAACTGTTTTTT	CASSQGGLGTNEKLFF
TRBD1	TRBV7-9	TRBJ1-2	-	TGTGCCAGCAGCCACAGGGGGGACCTCTATGGCTACACCTTC	CASSHRGDLYGYTF
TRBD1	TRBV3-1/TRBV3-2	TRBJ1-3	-	TGTGCCAGCAGCGCATCGGGACAGAGCCTTTCTGGAAACACCATATATTTT	CASSASGQSLSGNTIYF
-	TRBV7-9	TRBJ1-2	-	TGTGCCAGCAGCTCACAGGGCAACCCTGGCTACACCTTC	CASSSQGNPGYTF
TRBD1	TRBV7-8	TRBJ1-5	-	TGTGCCAGTGGGGGCCTCGGACAGGGGTCAGATCAGCCCCAGCATTTT	CASGGLGQGSDQPQHF
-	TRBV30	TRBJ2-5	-	TGTGCCTGGAGTCCAGGGGAAGAGACCCAGTACTTC	CAWSPGEETQYF
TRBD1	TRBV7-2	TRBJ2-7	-	TGTGCCAGCAGCTTAGCGGGACAGGCCTCCTACGAGCAGTACTTC	CASSLAGQASYEQYF
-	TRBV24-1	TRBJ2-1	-	TGTGCCACCAGTGATACGCGTCAGGGCTACAATGAGCAGTTCTTC	CATSDTRQGYNEQFF
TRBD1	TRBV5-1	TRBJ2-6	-	TGCGCCAGCAGTCCGACAGGGTCCGGGGCCAACGTCCTGACTTTC	CASSPTGSGANVLTF
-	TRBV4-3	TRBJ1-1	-	TGCGCCAGCAGCCTTGGCCGGGAGAACACTGAAGCTTTCTTT	CASSLGRENTEAFF
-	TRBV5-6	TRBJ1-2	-	TGTGCCAGCAGCAATGACGGGGATCTTGGCTACACCTTC	CASSNDGDLGYTF
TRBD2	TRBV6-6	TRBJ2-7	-	TGTGCCAGCAGGCTGAGCGGGGGGGTAAACGAGCAGTACTTC	CASRLSGGVNEQYF